Shown below are 5 T cell receptor beta chains from a single sample sequenced in a study of monozygotic twins with cystic fibrosis. Sequencing was performed with immunoSEQ multiplex PCR; in TCRdb, only in-frame clones are kept and a portion is missing. The table records more than 12,000 clones, roughly 98% of them present only once. The sample was blood. These receptors were collected from a girl aged 2 to 10 with cystic fibrosis.

The CDR3 loop reads CAWSVKTDTEAFF. The DNA of the CDR3 is TGTGCCTGGAGTGTAAAGACAGACACTGAAGCTTTCTTT. J is TRBJ1-1 and V is TRBV30; D is possibly TRBD1 (5 bases). CDR1 and CDR2 (germline): GTSNPN, SVGIG (reference sequence). This CDR3 has 13 residues. Trimming left V 0 bases short and J 3 bases short, with 8 bases between.

This chain uses TRBV18 with TRBJ1-1; no firm D call. Per germline, CDR1 KGHSH and CDR2 LQKENI. The CDR3 extends over 16 amino acids. Trimming removed 3 bases at V and 4 bases at J, with 18 bases between. CDR3 residues: CASSPSIGLGSTEAFF. CDR3 in DNA: TGTGCCAGCTCACCCTCGATAGGGTTGGGGAGCACTGAAGCTTTCTTT.

The V gene is TRBV18, the J gene TRBJ2-2; D is unresolved. Germline CDR1 KGHSH, CDR2 LQKENI. This CDR3 region has 12 residues. The V gene lost 2 bases and the J gene lost 3 bases, with 1 base spanning the gap. This CDR3 reads CASSPDTGELFF. The CDR3 DNA sequence: TGTGCCAGCTCACCAGACACCGGGGAGCTGTTTTTT.

The chain links TRBV30 to TRBJ1-2; 8 nucleotides agree with TRBD1. V lost 2 bases to trimming and J lost 8 bases; unmatched junction nucleotides: 13. Germline V CDR1 and CDR2: GTSNPN, SVGIG (reference sequence). This CDR3 has 15 amino acids. CDR3 sequence: CAWSTLRQGMGGYTF. In DNA, the CDR3 is TGTGCCTGGAGTACTCTCCGACAGGGGATGGGAGGCTACACCTTC.

The CDR3 DNA reads as TGTGCCAGCAGTTACTCGACCGGGGAGCTGTTTTTT. Translation gives CASSYSTGELFF. The V and J genes are TRBV6-6 and TRBJ2-2; D ambiguous. The germline V and J ends were trimmed by 0 bases and 5 bases, with 1 base remaining between them. Germline V lookup: CDR1 MNHNY, CDR2 SVGAGI (reference sequence). This CDR3 region has 12 residues.